This T cell receptor beta chain stems from a study of beta chain features in type 1 diabetes (dated by TCRdb to the late 2010s). With regard to the full study: No differences in mean age, gender distribution, total cell number or subset yield were found between patients and healthy donors. Across all samples, roughly 110,000,000 sorted cells were examined, and cell number per subset correlated strongly with RNA yield. In the study, recently diagnosed type 1 diabetes patients and matched healthy donors were compared on the TCRB repertoires of their sorted circulating CD4+ T cell subsets. Whereas all 30 or so donors provided naive and central memory subsets, regulatory and stem cell-like memory subsets were isolated from just 8 patients and roughly 8 healthy donors.

The High Capacity cDNA Reverse Transcription Kit was used to reverse transcribe all of the isolated RNA, meaning that expressed TCRB transcripts were what got sequenced. Deep immunoSEQ sequencing was applied to naive, central memory and regulatory T cell samples, giving an average of about 3.4 million total reads per sample. Sorted cells were lysed in RLT buffer and RNA was extracted with DNase-treated RNeasy Micro or Mini kits, depending on cell number. To prevent cross-contamination, each cell subset was processed individually, whereas patient and healthy donor samples were processed jointly. TCRB sequences were amplified from cDNA with the immunoSEQ multiplex PCR, producing 87-bp fragments spanning the CDR3 region. The amplicons were sequenced using the Illumina HiSeq platform. The published analysis was carried out like this. Synthetic template baselines were used to correct PCR bias computationally, reads within Hamming distance 2 were collapsed together, and singletons that could not be merged were discarded. Reads were aligned against IMGT to assign V, D and J genes, CDR3 length and insertions or deletions at six rearrangement sites. Within each subset, clonotype counts were normalized to sorted cell number, and only after that were true diversity and Gini coefficients computed with the tcR R package. The overlap coefficient, calculated on TCRB nucleotide sequences, was used to measure repertoire sharing. In TCRdb, the immuneACCESS table is reduced to in-frame sequences with V and J assigned. These tables do not hold every clone; where another copy was compared, an unresolved V gene accounts for under half, and the others remain unexplained. That table gives V, J and clone size, and the DNA gave D and trimming. For this sample the table gives about 160,000 clones, of which 9% to 10% were detected only once. The ten largest clones represent 2% to 3% of the sample.

The investigation overall reported the following: PCR may preferentially amplify shorter templates, but because patient and control samples were amplified and corrected together, any resulting skew would affect both groups equally. Naive, central memory and regulatory TCRB repertoires appeared to be more similar among patients than among healthy donors. Because cDNA rather than genomic DNA was sequenced, highly expressing activated cells could have been over-represented, although no difference in activation and CD3 levels was found between groups. Because the HLA sub-analyses included only small numbers of individuals, any influence of HLA type on TCRB rearrangement was left unresolved. Fewer insertions and more nucleotide deletions at VDJ recombination sites were observed in patients with type 1 diabetes, implying thymic rearrangement abnormalities. A moderate but significant shortening of TCRB CDR3 length was observed in type 1 diabetes patients in all four CD4+ subsets.

From its cysteine to its phenylalanine, the CDR3 spans 15 amino acids. The retained sequence is limited to the CDR3, 45 bases, with the frame set at the first base. V and J are truncated by 6 bases and 1 base respectively, leaving an intervening sequence of 12 bases. According to the germline V gene (reference sequence), CDR1 reads SEHNR and CDR2 reads FQNEAQ. Each donor gave one peripheral blood draw, about 110 mL on average, collected into heparinised tubes. A BD FACSAria II and a panel including CD45RO, CCR7, CD25, CD127, CD95 and CD27 were used to sort naive, central memory, regulatory and stem cell-like memory CD4+ T cells. Purity was above 95% for every sorted population. PBMCs were isolated right away by Lymphoprep density gradient centrifugation and were stained directly, without culture. So that batch effects would be minimized, each experiment stained and sorted samples in pairs, pairing one healthy donor with one patient.

In its sample, this clone was seen a few times. What this receptor recognizes is not known. The record has no base qualities; no much larger clone is one base away. The sequence links TRBV7-9 to TRBJ2-2, with no D gene named confidently. The clonotype comes from a woman aged 18 to 35 in good health. The specimen was central memory CD4+ T cells from blood. DNA sequence: TGTGCCAGCAGTCCTCGACTGATGAACACCGGGGAGCTGTTTTTT. Its protein product is CASSPRLMNTGELFF.